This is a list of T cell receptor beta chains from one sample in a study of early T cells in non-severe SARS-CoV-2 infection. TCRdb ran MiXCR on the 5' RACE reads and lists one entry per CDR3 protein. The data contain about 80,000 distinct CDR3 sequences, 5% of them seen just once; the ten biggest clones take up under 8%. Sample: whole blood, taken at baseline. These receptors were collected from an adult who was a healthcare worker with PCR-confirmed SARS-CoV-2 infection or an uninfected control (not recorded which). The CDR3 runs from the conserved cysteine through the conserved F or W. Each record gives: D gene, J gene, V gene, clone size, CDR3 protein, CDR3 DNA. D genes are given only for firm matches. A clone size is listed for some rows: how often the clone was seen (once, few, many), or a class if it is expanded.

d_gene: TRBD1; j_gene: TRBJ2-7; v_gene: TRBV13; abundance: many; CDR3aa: CASSSGQAEQYF; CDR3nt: TGTGCCAGCAGCTCCGGACAGGCCGAGCAGTACTTC
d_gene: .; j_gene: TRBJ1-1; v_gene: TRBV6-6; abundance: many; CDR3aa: CASSYRGSDTEAFF; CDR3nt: TGTGCCAGCAGTTATCGGGGGTCCGACACTGAAGCTTTCTTT
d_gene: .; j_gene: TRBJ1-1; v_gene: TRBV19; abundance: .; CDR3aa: CASEPGFNTEAFF; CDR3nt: TGTGCCAGCGAACCGGGGTTTAACACTGAAGCTTTCTTT
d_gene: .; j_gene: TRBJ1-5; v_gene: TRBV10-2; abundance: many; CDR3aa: CASSVAFNQPQHF; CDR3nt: TGCGCCAGCAGCGTTGCCTTCAATCAGCCCCAGCATTTT
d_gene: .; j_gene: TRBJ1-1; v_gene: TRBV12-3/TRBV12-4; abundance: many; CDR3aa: CASRLGSTDGEAFF; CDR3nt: TGTGCCAGCAGACTGGGCTCGACGGACGGTGAAGCTTTCTTT
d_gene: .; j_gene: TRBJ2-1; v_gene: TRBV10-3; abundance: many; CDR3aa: CAIRPSESVSNEQFF; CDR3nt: TGTGCCATCAGGCCTAGCGAGAGTGTCAGCAATGAGCAGTTCTTC
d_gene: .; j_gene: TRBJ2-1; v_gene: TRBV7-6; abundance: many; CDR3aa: CASSLEWGNEQFF; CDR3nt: TGTGCCAGCAGCTTAGAATGGGGGAATGAGCAGTTCTTC
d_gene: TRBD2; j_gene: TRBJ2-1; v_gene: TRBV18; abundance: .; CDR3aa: CASSPSSGSTYNEQFF; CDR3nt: TGTGCCAGCTCACCAAGTAGCGGGAGCACCTACAATGAGCAGTTCTTC
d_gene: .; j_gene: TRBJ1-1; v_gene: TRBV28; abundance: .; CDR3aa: CAGREGTEAFF; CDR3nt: TGTGCCGGCAGGGAGGGCACTGAAGCTTTCTTT
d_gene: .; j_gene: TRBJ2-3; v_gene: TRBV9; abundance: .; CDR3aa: CASSAQRGDWIADTQYF; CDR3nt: TGTGCCAGCAGCGCCCAGAGGGGGGATTGGATAGCAGATACGCAGTATTTT
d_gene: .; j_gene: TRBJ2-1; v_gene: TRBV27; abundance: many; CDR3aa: CASKESSYNEQFF; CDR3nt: TGTGCCAGCAAGGAGAGCTCCTACAATGAGCAGTTCTTC
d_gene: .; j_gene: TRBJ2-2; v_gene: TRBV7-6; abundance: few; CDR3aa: CASSLGRGTGELFF; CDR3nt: TGTGCCAGCAGCTTAGGAAGGGGGACCGGGGAGCTGTTTTTT
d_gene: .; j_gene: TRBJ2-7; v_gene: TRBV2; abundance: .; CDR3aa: CASSGGQGPYEQYF; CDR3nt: TGTGCAAGCAGTGGGGGTCAGGGCCCCTACGAGCAGTACTTC
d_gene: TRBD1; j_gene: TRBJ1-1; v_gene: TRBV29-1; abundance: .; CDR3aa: CSVRLRDRVRSTEAFF; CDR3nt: TGCAGCGTCCGCCTTCGGGACAGGGTGAGGAGCACTGAAGCTTTCTTT
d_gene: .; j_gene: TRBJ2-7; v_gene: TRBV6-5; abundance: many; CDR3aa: CASSYGNGYEQYF; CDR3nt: TGTGCCAGCAGTTACGGAAACGGGTACGAGCAGTACTTC
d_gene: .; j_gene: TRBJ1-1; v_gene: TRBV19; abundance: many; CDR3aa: CASSIQGLNTEAFF; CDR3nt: TGTGCCAGTAGTATACAGGGGCTAAACACTGAAGCTTTCTTT
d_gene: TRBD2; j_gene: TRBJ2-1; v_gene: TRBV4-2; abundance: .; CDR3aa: CASSQEGTSGSGSYNEQFF; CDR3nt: TGTGCCAGCAGCCAAGAAGGGACTAGCGGCTCGGGCTCCTACAATGAGCAGTTCTTC
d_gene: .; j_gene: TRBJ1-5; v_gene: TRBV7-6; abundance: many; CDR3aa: CASSPESGQPQHF; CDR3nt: TGTGCCAGCAGCCCAGAATCGGGTCAGCCCCAGCATTTT
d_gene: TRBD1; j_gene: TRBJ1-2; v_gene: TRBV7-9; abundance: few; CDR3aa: CASSFTGDGYTF; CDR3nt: TGTGCCAGCAGCTTTACAGGGGATGGCTACACCTTC
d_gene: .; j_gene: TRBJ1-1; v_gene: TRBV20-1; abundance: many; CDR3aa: CSAREPGAPNTEAFF; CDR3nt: TGCAGTGCTAGAGAGCCGGGGGCTCCGAACACTGAAGCTTTCTTT
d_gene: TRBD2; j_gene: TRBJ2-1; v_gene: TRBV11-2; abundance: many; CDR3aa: CASSLFPSGSSPYNEQFF; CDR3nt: TGTGCCAGCAGCTTGTTCCCTAGCGGATCATCTCCTTACAATGAGCAGTTCTTC
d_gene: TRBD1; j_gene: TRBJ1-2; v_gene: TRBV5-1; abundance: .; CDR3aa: CASSATGVGYGYTF; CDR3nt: TGCGCCAGCAGCGCTACAGGGGTCGGCTATGGCTACACCTTC
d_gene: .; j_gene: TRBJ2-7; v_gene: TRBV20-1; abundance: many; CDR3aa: CSARLSYEQYF; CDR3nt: TGCAGTGCTAGACTTTCCTACGAGCAGTACTTC
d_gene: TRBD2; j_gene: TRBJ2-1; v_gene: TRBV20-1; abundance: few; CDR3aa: CSAGTSGDYNEQFF; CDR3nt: TGCAGTGCCGGGACTAGCGGGGACTACAATGAGCAGTTCTTC
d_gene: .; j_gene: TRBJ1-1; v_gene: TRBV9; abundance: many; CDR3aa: CASSAATEAFF; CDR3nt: TGTGCCAGCAGCGCAGCCACTGAAGCTTTCTTT
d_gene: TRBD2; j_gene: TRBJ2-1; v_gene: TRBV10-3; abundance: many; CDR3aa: CAISESAGGYNEQFF; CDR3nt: TGTGCCATCAGTGAGTCGGCGGGAGGGTACAATGAGCAGTTCTTC
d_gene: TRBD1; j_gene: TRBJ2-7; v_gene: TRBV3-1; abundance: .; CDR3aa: CASSQDIWQGTAHEQYF; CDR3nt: TGTGCCAGCAGCCAAGATATCTGGCAGGGGACAGCCCACGAGCAGTACTTC
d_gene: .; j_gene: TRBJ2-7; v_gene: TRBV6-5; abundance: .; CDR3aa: CASSTRHGGSYEQYF; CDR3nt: TGTGCCAGCAGTACCCGACACGGGGGCTCCTACGAGCAGTACTTC
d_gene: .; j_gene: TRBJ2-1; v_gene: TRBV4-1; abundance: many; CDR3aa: CASSQDQGGNEQFF; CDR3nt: TGCGCCAGCAGCCAAGATCAGGGAGGCAATGAGCAGTTCTTC
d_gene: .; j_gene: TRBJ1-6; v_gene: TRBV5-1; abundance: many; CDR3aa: CASSPAHSLGDSPLHF; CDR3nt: TGCGCCAGCAGTCCAGCCCATAGCCTCGGGGATTCACCCCTCCACTTT
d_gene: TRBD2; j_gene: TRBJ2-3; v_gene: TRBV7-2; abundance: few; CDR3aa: CASRARGSPDTQYF; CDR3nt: TGTGCCAGCAGAGCTCGCGGGAGCCCAGATACGCAGTATTTT
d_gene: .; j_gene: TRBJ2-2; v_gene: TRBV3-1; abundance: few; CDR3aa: CASSQASTGELFF; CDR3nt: TGTGCCAGCAGCCAAGCTAGCACCGGGGAGCTGTTTTTT
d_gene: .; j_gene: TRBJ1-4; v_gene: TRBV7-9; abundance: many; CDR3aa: CASRSRREKLFF; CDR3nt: TGTGCCAGCAGGTCCAGGCGTGAAAAACTGTTTTTT
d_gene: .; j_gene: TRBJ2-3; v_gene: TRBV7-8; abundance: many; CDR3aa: CASSLVWTLRRNTQYF; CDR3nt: TGTGCCAGCAGCTTAGTCTGGACACTTAGGAGGAATACGCAGTATTTT
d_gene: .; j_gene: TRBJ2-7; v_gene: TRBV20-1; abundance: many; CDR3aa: CSARDIRGHTYEQYF; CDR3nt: TGCAGTGCTAGAGATATCCGAGGACATACCTACGAGCAGTACTTC
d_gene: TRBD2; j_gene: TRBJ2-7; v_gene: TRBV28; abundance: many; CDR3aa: CASSYSPTSGGTYPGEQYF; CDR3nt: TGTGCCAGCAGCTATAGTCCGACTAGCGGAGGAACTTACCCCGGTGAGCAGTACTTC
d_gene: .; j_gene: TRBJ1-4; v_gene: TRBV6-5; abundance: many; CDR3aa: CASSYQGRGEKLFF; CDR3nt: TGTGCCAGCAGTTACCAGGGCCGAGGTGAAAAACTGTTTTTT
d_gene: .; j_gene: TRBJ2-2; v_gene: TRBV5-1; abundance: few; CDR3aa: CASSPPGLSTGELFF; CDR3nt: TGCGCCAGCAGCCCCCCGGGACTTTCCACCGGGGAGCTGTTTTTT
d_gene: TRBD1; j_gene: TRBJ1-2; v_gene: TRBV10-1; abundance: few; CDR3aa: CASEAGTGGADYGYTF; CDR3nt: TGCGCCAGCGAGGCCGGGACAGGGGGCGCGGACTATGGCTACACCTTC
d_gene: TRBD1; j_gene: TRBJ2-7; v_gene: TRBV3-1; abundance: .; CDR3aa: CASSHWGQDLYEQYF; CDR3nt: TGTGCCAGCAGCCACTGGGGACAGGACCTTTACGAGCAGTACTTC
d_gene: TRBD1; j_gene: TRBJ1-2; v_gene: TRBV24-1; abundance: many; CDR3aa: CATSAWDRGVEGYTF; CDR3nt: TGTGCCACCAGTGCCTGGGACAGGGGCGTGGAAGGCTACACCTTC
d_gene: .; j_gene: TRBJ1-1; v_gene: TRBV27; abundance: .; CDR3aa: CASSLRQANAEAFF; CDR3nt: TGTGCCAGCAGTTTACGGCAGGCGAATGCTGAAGCTTTCTTT